The clone carrying this TCR beta chain was counted between two and nine times. The source of the sample is a study of memory CD4+ T cells and cytomegalovirus serostatus. Sequencing was performed with immunoSEQ multiplex PCR; in TCRdb, only in-frame clones are kept and a portion is missing. The repertoire holds some 52,000 clones, 65% to 85% seen once, with 2% in the top ten. The sort gate was single viable CD3+CD4+CD8-CD45RO+ cells for memory CD4+ T cells. The CDR3 consists of 16 residues. V shed 5 bases and J 3 bases; nucleotides not matched to a gene: 12. Germline loops: CDR1 SEHNR, CDR2 FQNEAQ (reference sequence).

The sample was memory CD4+ T cells from blood. V gene TRBV7-9 combines with J gene TRBJ2-5; TRBD1 aligns across 7 bases. The TCR originated in an adult in good health and CMV-seropositive. CDR3 region: CASSVSSDRRKETQYF. CDR3 bases: TGTGCCAGCAGCGTCTCTTCGGACAGGAGGAAAGAGACCCAGTACTTC. Complete variable domain (other parts from reference TRBV7-9 and TRBJ2-5): DTGVSQNPRHKITKRGQNVTFRCDPISEHNRLYWYRQTLGQGPEFLTYFQNEAQLEKSRLLSDRFSAERPKGSFSTLEIQRTEQGDSAMYLCASSVSSDRRKETQYFGPGTRLLVL.